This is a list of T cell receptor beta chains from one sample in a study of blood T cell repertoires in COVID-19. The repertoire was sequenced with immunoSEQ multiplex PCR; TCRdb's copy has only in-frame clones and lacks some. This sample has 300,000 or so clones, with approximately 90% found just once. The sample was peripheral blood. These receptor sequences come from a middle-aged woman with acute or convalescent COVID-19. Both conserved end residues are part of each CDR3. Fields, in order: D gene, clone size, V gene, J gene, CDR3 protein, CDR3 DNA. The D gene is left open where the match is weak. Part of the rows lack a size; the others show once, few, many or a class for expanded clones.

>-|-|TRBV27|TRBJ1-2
CASSFGTSYGYTF
TGTGCCAGCAGTTTTGGGACAAGCTATGGCTACACCTTC
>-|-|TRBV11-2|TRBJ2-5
CASRRETQYF
TGTGCCAGCAGACGGGAGACCCAGTACTTC
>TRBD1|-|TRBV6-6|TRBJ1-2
CASRTGGNYGYTF
TGTGCCAGCAGAACAGGGGGCAACTATGGCTACACCTTC
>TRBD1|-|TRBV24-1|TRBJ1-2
CATSDPREGAYQDGYTF
TGTGCCACCAGTGATCCTCGGGAGGGGGCATATCAGGATGGCTACACCTTC
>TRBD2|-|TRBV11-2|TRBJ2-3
CASSPGLGGRDTQYF
TGTGCCAGCAGCCCAGGACTAGGTGGGAGAGATACGCAGTATTTT
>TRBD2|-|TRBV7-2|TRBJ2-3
CASSLDRGGVDTQYF
TGTGCCAGCAGCTTAGACCGGGGGGGCGTAGATACGCAGTATTTT
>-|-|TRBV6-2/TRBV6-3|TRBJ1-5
CASSYAVENQPQHF
TGTGCCAGCAGTTACGCGGTAGAAAATCAGCCCCAGCATTTT
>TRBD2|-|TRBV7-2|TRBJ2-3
CASSLLAGGGGTQYF
TGTGCCAGCAGCTTGTTGGCGGGGGGCGGCGGCACGCAGTATTTT
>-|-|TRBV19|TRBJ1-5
CASSIGQTRYNQPQHF
TGTGCCAGTAGTATCGGACAGACGAGGTACAATCAGCCCCAGCATTTT
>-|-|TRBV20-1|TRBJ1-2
CSPGPQGYTF
TGCAGTCCAGGTCCTCAGGGCTACACCTTC
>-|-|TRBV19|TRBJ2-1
CASSIRSLKVGGNEQFF
TGTGCCAGTAGTATTAGGTCGTTGAAGGTAGGGGGCAATGAGCAGTTCTTC
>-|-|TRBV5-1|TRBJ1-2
CASSLAARGLDYGYTF
TGCGCCAGCAGCTTGGCCGCTAGGGGTCTCGACTATGGCTACACCTTC
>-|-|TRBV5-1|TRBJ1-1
CASSLQTGRTEAFF
TGCGCCAGCAGCTTGCAAACAGGGCGGACTGAAGCTTTCTTT
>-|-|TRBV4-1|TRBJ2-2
CASSHGELDGELFF
TGCGCCAGCAGCCACGGAGAATTGGACGGGGAGCTGTTTTTT
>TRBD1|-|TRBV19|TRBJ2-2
CATRQGAQTGELFF
TGTGCCACAAGACAGGGGGCGCAAACCGGGGAGCTGTTTTTT
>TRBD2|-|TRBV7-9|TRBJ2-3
CASSPSGGLTDTQYF
TGTGCCAGCAGCCCCAGCGGGGGGCTCACAGATACGCAGTATTTT
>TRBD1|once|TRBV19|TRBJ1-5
CASSYRGAAQPQHF
TGTGCCAGTAGTTACAGGGGAGCAGCTCAGCCCCAGCATTTT
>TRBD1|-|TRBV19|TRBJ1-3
CASSKDGQVEFNTIYF
TGTGCCAGTAGTAAAGACGGACAGGTGGAGTTCAACACCATATATTTT
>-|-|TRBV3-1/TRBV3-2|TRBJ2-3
CASSLHRTERTDTQYF
TGTGCCAGCAGCCTCCATCGGACAGAGCGCACAGATACGCAGTATTTT
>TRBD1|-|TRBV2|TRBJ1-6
CASRDDRGDNSPLHF
TGTGCCAGCAGAGACGACAGGGGGGATAATTCACCCCTCCACTTT
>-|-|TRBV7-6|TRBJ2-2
CASSPHPGQNTGELFF
TGTGCCAGCAGCCCCCACCCGGGACAGAACACCGGGGAGCTGTTTTTT
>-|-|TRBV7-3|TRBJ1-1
CASSLYGGITEAFF
TGTGCCAGCAGCTTATACGGGGGAATCACTGAAGCTTTCTTT
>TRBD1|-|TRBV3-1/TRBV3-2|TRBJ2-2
CASSQDVGRGPRGELFF
TGTGCCAGCAGCCAAGATGTCGGCAGGGGGCCTAGAGGGGAGCTGTTTTTT
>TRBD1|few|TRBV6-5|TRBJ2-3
CASSRDRVDTQYF
TGTGCCAGCTCCCGGGACAGGGTCGATACGCAGTATTTT
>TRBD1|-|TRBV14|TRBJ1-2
CASSQDSLDRGQVGYTF
TGTGCCAGCAGCCAAGATAGTCTGGACAGGGGGCAGGTTGGCTACACCTTC
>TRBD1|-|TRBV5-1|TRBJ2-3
CASRRNRDRTPDTQYF
TGCGCCAGCAGGCGAAACCGGGACAGGACACCAGATACGCAGTATTTT
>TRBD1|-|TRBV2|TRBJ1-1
CPQDRGFGRKEAFF
TGCCCCCAGGACAGGGGATTTGGCCGAAAAGAAGCTTTCTTT
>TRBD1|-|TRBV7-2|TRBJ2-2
CASRRTPGTGGTGELFF
TGTGCCAGCAGACGAACCCCCGGGACAGGGGGCACCGGGGAGCTGTTTTTT
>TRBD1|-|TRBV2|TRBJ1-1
CASSDWGQGVSAFF
TGTGCCAGCAGTGACTGGGGACAGGGGGTTTCGGCTTTCTTT
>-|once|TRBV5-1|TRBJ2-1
CASSFNAANNEQFF
TGCGCCAGCAGCTTTAATGCGGCGAACAATGAGCAGTTCTTC
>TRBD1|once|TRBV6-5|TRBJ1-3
CASIGGDSANTIYF
TGTGCCAGCATCGGTGGGGACAGTGCGAACACCATATATTTT
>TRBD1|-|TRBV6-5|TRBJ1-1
CASSRTGAKAFF
TGTGCCAGCAGCCGGACAGGGGCGAAAGCTTTCTTT
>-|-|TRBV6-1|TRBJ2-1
CASSDSYNEQFF
TGTGCCAGCAGTGACAGTTACAATGAGCAGTTCTTC
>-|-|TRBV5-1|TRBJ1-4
CASSPTGNGNEKLFF
TGCGCCAGCAGCCCAACAGGGAATGGTAATGAAAAACTGTTTTTT
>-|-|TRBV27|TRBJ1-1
CASSSGQNTEAFF
TGTGCCAGCAGTTCGGGACAAAACACTGAAGCTTTCTTT
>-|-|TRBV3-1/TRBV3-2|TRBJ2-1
CASSQDGSVQPFF
TGTGCCAGCAGCCAAGATGGTTCCGTACAACCGTTCTTC
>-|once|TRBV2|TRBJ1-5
CASSVQGSDQPQHF
TGTGCCAGCAGTGTCCAGGGATCTGATCAGCCCCAGCATTTT
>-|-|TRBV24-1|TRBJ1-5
CATSDLWGKGNQPQHF
TGTGCCACCAGTGATTTGTGGGGTAAGGGGAATCAGCCCCAGCATTTT